The 19 T cell receptor beta chains listed next were all sequenced from one sample in a study of T cell repertoires in cytomegalovirus infection. Each CDR3 protein is one row after TCRdb ran MiXCR on the reads. The repertoire holds approximately 500,000 distinct CDR3 sequences, with around 27% as singletons. The source material was PBMCs. The receptors were sampled from a human donor in good health (CMV status not recorded). Some clones in this sample may be carry-over from other donors' samples.

In this sample, this clonotype turned up many times. V and J are TRBV7-8 and TRBJ2-3; D may correspond to TRBD1 or TRBD2 (5 bases each). The CDR3 contains 17 residues. The V end lost 0 bases, the J end lost 4 bases, and 17 bases lay between the germline ends. Germline CDR1 SGHVS, CDR2 FQNEAQ. CDR3 amino acids: CASSLARGLVGPDTQYF. Here the CDR3 DNA reads TGTGCCAGCAGCTTAGCGAGGGGTCTAGTAGGGCCAGATACGCAGTATTTT.

The chain is built from TRBV7-2 and TRBJ2-2; D unresolved. V lost 8 bases, J lost 1 base, and 5 bases lay in between. Germline CDR1 SGHTA, CDR2 FQGNSA. CDR3 length equals 12 residues. CDR3 bases: TGTGCCAGCGGGTGGAACACCGGGGAGCTGTTTTTT. As protein: CASGWNTGELFF.

This clonotype showed up many times. This chain connects TRBV11-2 to TRBJ2-7; the match to TRBD2 covers 7 bases. The V gene end was trimmed by 6 bases and the J gene end by 0 bases; junction bases not matched to a gene: 8. This CDR3 spans 15 amino acids. Germline CDR1 is SGHAT and CDR2 is FQNNGV. CDR3 sequence: CASRRLAGRSYEQYF. CDR3 sequence (DNA): TGTGCCAGCAGGCGATTAGCGGGTCGCTCCTACGAGCAGTACTTC.

The rearrangement joins TRBV7-2 to TRBJ2-3; 16 bases are shared with TRBD2. Germline V gene lookup returns CDR1 SGHTA and CDR2 FQGNSA. The CDR3 totals 17 residues. V shed 6 bases, J shed 2 bases, and the junction held 5 bases outside the gene matches. This chain's CDR3 is CASRWGLAGGSTDTQYF. CDR3 in DNA: TGTGCCAGCAGGTGGGGACTAGCGGGAGGGTCCACAGATACGCAGTATTTT. Combining the CDR3 with reference TRBV7-2 and TRBJ2-3 gives the whole variable domain GAGVSQSPSNKVTEKGKDVELRCDPISGHTALYWYRQSLGQGLEFLIYFQGNSAPDKSGLPSDRFSAERTGGSVSTLTIQRTQQEDSAVYLCASRWGLAGGSTDTQYFGPGTRLTVL.

This chain links TRBV5-5 with TRBJ1-6; D gene unclear. The CDR3 totals 12 residues. The germline gives CDR1 SGHKS, CDR2 YYEKEE (reference sequence). With 7 bases removed from V and 8 bases from J, the gap between germline ends came to 10 bases. The CDR3 sequence: CASGPFDSPLHF. The CDR3 region has the DNA TGTGCCAGCGGCCCCTTCGATTCACCCCTCCACTTT.

The rearrangement uses TRBV12-3 or TRBV12-4 and TRBJ2-3; D may be TRBD2 (5 bases). The CDR3 is 17 amino acids. The V and J ends lost 3 bases and 0 bases respectively, with 16 bases between them. CDR3 bases: TGTGCCAGCAGTTTGAGGGCCAACGACCCCAGCACAGATACGCAGTATTTT. This translates into CASSLRANDPSTDTQYF.

This clonotype showed up many times. V and J are TRBV7-2 and TRBJ1-4; 11 nucleotides align to TRBD1. This CDR3 has 16 residues. After removal of 3 bases from V and 1 base from J, the junction contained 1 base not matched to a gene. The germline V gene encodes CDR1 SGHTA and CDR2 FQGNSA. The CDR3 here is CASSLDRGRTNEKLFF. The CDR3 DNA reads TGTGCCAGCAGCTTGGACAGGGGGCGAACTAATGAAAAACTGTTTTTT.

The sample holds a few counts of this clonotype. The rearrangement links TRBV5-6 to TRBJ1-2; 9 bases are shared with TRBD1. Losses at the gene ends were 0 bases for V and 4 bases for J; bases not matched to a gene: 7. Germline V gene sequence: CDR1 SGHDT, CDR2 YYEEEE. The CDR3 has 16 amino acids. The chain's CDR3 is CASSLVDRGISYGYTF. CDR3 coding DNA: TGTGCCAGCAGCTTGGTGGACAGGGGCATATCCTATGGCTACACCTTC.

This clonotype was observed a few times. This chain joins TRBV20-1 and TRBJ1-1, with 7 bases fitting TRBD1. Germline CDR1 DFQATT, CDR2 SNEGSKA (reference sequence). The CDR3 is 13 amino acids. V lost 2 bases, J lost 2 bases, and 2 bases stayed unmatched. CDR3 in amino acids: CSARRDRNTEAFF. CDR3 nucleotides: TGCAGTGCTAGAAGGGACAGAAACACTGAAGCTTTCTTT.

The chain recombines TRBV28 with TRBJ2-7; D is uncertain. The CDR3 has 12 amino acids. The germline V gene has CDR1 MDHEN and CDR2 SYDVKM. V lost 5 bases to trimming and J lost 7 bases, with 12 bases between them. The CDR3 DNA reads TGTGCCAGCAGTGTCATAGACTCAGAGCAGTACTTC. This sequence encodes CASSVIDSEQYF.

This clonotype showed up just a few times. The rearrangement joins TRBV28 to TRBJ2-3; 8 bases line up with TRBD2. The junction had 7 bases not matched to a gene; V was cut back by 1 base and J by 4 bases. Germline assignment: CDR1 MDHEN and CDR2 SYDVKM. CDR3 size: 16 residues. CDR3 sequence reads: CASSLLLAVGSDTQYF. In DNA, the CDR3 is TGTGCCAGCAGTTTATTACTAGCGGTTGGGTCAGATACGCAGTATTTT.

This clonotype appeared a few times. V gene TRBV7-2 combines with J gene TRBJ2-7; 13 bases match TRBD2. The ends lost 5 bases at V and 5 bases at J; junction bases unmatched: 15. This CDR3 has 18 amino acids. Germline CDR1 reads SGHTA; CDR2 reads FQGNSA. The CDR3, as DNA: TGTGCCAGCAGCCTGGGGAACATAGTACTAGCGGGAGGGCACGAGCAGTACTTC. Translated: CASSLGNIVLAGGHEQYF.

This chain connects TRBV7-2 to TRBJ2-1; D is undetermined. Trimming removed 5 bases from V and 9 bases from J, with 14 bases in between. This CDR3 spans 13 amino acids. Germline V CDR1 and CDR2: SGHTA, FQGNSA. CDR3 sequence: CASSPGRVAEQFF. The CDR3, as DNA: TGTGCCAGCAGCCCCGGAAGGGTGGCTGAGCAGTTCTTC.

The chain links TRBV7-8 to TRBJ1-4, with D perhaps matching TRBD1 (5 bases). This CDR3 has 14 residues. The ends were cut back, 4 bases at V and 8 bases at J, with 14 bases in the middle. Germline CDR1 and CDR2: SGHVS and FQNEAQ. CDR3 loop: CASSSPGGGEKLFF. For the CDR3, the DNA is TGTGCCAGCAGCTCCCCCGGGGGGGGGGAAAAACTGTTTTTT.

The genes are TRBV6-1 and TRBJ1-2; 9 positions match TRBD1. V was pared by 5 bases and J by 5 bases, with 6 bases of the junction left unmatched. Per germline, CDR1 MNHNS and CDR2 SASEGT. The CDR3 consists of 14 residues. In nucleotides, the CDR3 is TGTGCCAGCAGTACCGGGACAGGGCCATATGGCTACACCTTC. Protein: CASSTGTGPYGYTF.

This clonotype has only one observation. This chain joins TRBV6-8 and TRBJ2-1; 11 bases fit TRBD2. J lost 9 bases, V lost 8 bases, and 9 bases had no gene match. CDR1 is MNHGY and CDR2 is SAAAGT in the germline V gene. The CDR3 has 14 amino acids. The CDR3 loop reads CASAGTSGSGEQFF. The CDR3 nucleotides read TGTGCCAGCGCCGGGACTAGCGGAAGCGGTGAGCAGTTCTTC.

This sequence joins TRBV20-1 and TRBJ2-3, with TRBD2 matching over 10 bases. This CDR3 is 15 amino acids long. The ends lost 5 bases at V and 5 bases at J; junction bases unmatched: 10. Germline CDR1 is DFQATT and CDR2 is SNEGSKA (reference sequence). CDR3 nucleotides: TGCAGTGCTTCGAGCGGGAGGGCCCTGGGAGATACGCAGTATTTT. Residues: CSASSGRALGDTQYF.

The chain joins TRBV2 to TRBJ2-3, with a possible D match to TRBD1 (6 bases). The V gene lost 5 bases and the J gene lost 6 bases, with 15 bases spanning the gap. Looked up from germline, CDR1 is SNHLY and CDR2 is FYNNEI. The CDR3 extends over 14 amino acids. The CDR3 spells CASSTSRGRDTQYF. CDR3 sequence (DNA): TGTGCCAGCAGTACCAGCAGGGGAAGGGATACGCAGTATTTT.

The chain uses TRBV12-3 or TRBV12-4 and TRBJ1-1, with 7 bases matching TRBD1. The CDR3 is 14 amino acids. V dropped 5 bases and J dropped 5; count of bases not matched to a gene: 8. CDR3: CASSPRQGETEAFF. In DNA, the CDR3 is TGTGCCAGCAGTCCACGACAGGGCGAGACTGAAGCTTTCTTT.